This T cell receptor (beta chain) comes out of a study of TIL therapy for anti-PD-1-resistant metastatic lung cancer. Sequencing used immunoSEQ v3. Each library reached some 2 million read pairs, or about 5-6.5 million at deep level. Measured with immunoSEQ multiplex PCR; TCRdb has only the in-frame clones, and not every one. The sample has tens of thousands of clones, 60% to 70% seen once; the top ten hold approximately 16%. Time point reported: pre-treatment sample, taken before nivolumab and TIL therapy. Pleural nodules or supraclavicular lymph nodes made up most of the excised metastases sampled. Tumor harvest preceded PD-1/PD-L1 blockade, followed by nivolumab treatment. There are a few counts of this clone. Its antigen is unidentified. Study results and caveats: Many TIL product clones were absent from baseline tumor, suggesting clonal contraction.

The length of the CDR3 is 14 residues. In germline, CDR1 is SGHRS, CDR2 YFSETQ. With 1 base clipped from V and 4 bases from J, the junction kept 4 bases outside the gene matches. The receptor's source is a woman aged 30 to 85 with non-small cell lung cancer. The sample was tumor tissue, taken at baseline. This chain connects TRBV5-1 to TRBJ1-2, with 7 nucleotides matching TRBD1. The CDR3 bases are TGCGCCAGCAGCTTGTCAGCAGGGGGCTATGGCTACACCTTC. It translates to CASSLSAGGYGYTF.